This T cell receptor (beta chain) originates from a study of vaccination and CD4 T cells after COVID-19 (dated by TCRdb to between 2021 and 2023). As for the study more broadly: Convalescent patients had a positive SARS-CoV-2 result on nasal swab PCR, and of these patients, several had mild disease and one had severe disease. Participants received two doses of either the Pfizer-BioNTech BNT162b2 vaccine (n=8) or the Moderna mRNA-1273 vaccine (n=2). Post-vaccine blood samples were taken a median of around 68 days after the second vaccine dose, with a range of roughly 13 to 250 days. Six males and four females were included in the convalescent cohort, with two Hispanic individuals, seven Caucasians, two Asians and one multiracial person represented. Culture stimuli were overlapping spike peptide pools from SARS-CoV-2 and from the common cold coronaviruses HCoV-NL63, HCoV-OC43 and HCoV-229E. Control cultures received a CEFX viral epitope pool as the positive control, an HIV-1 Nef peptide pool as the negative control, or no peptide. Post-COVID blood samples were collected from convalescent patients a median of around 100 days after diagnosis, with a range of about 30 to 161 days. In under twelve COVID-19 convalescent patients and a handful of infection-naive healthy vaccine recipients, researchers compared the spike-specific CD4+ TCR repertoire from before mRNA vaccination with the repertoire from after. What the research found in general, with its limitations: The median number of SARS-CoV-2-reactive clonotypes rose from 20 to 25 after infection to a few dozen after vaccination, but the change was not significant. In convalescent patients, a median around 86% of post-vaccine SARS-CoV-2-reactive clones were detected only after vaccination, and vaccine-specific priming was suggested by this finding. The number of convalescent patients in the study was relatively small, and the study did not examine early timepoints following natural infection. Of the vaccine-specific clones found in convalescent patients, nearly all (304 of 307) were mono-reactive for SARS-CoV-2 spike instead of being cross-reactive with common cold coronaviruses.

The method behind the library was PCR. DNA from cultured CD4+ T cells underwent TCR sequencing with the Oncomine TCR Beta short-read assay at the Johns Hopkins FTIC core. Genomic DNA was extracted from the cultured CD4+ T cells with the QIAamp micro DNA kit. Oncomine TCR Beta libraries from cultured CD4+ T cells were pooled using unique dual indexes and sequenced on an Illumina iSeq 100. The authors' pipeline ran thus. Non-productive sequences were removed, and CDR3s that did not start with C, did not end with F or W, or were shorter than 7 amino acids were discarded. Antigen-specific clonotypes were identified using the MANAFEST web application through comparison of peptide-stimulated wells with reference and other culture wells. For a clone to be called positive, the clone needed an FDR below 0.05, an odds ratio above 5, and a productive frequency above 0.1% in at least two of three replicate wells. Cross-reactive clonotypes were defined as significantly expanded in both SARS-CoV-2 spike wells and at least one common cold coronavirus spike condition. Similarity between CDR3 sequences was evaluated in R version 3.6.1 using Levenshtein distances (stringdist) and unrooted phylogenetic trees (ape). TCRdb trimmed public reads at Q25 via fastp, called clones via MiXCR and kept in-frame beta chains. Every distinct CDR3 protein forms one entry, paired with its most common genes and DNA. These V and J calls are TCRdb output, not the study's own analysis. Here the sample has about 17,000 distinct CDR3 sequences; roughly 56% occur a single time. The top ten hold around a tenth of the sample.

Taken with the paper, the label for treatment or condition translates to: approximately 9-day PBMC culture with coronavirus spike peptide pools or control peptides (ViraFEST assay). The study used the ViraFEST assay, which expanded antigen-specific T cells with peptide pools and then identified expanded clonotypes by TCR sequencing. Positive SARS-CoV-2 PCR tests in the convalescent patients dated from March to December 2020, before Alpha, Beta and Delta variants emerged in the United States. PBMCs were cultured at around 2 million per well in IMDM supplemented with approximately 5% human AB serum and around 10 IU/ml IL-2, with approximately 10 ug/ml peptide pools added. On days 3 and 7, half of the culture medium was replaced with fresh IL-2-containing medium. Once the cells had been in culture for 9 to 10 days, the EasySep CD4+ T cell isolation kit was used to isolate CD4+ T cells by negative selection. PBMCs were separated from whole blood using Ficoll-Paque Plus gradient centrifugation and then either used fresh or cryopreserved at -140C. Culture conditions were generally each tested in triplicate wells.

The germline V gene (reference sequence) supplies CDR1 SEHNR and CDR2 FQNEAQ. The CDR3 contains 14 residues, cysteine and phenylalanine counted. Just CDR3 DNA is preserved here, 42 bases in frame from base 1. V lost 8 bases and J lost 6 bases; the stretch between them is 16 bases long. This clonotype was observed a handful of times. There is no known antigen for this receptor. No clone much larger than this one lies a single base away; base qualities are absent. Material for sequencing was CD4+ T cells from blood, cultured in vitro. Recombination linked TRBV7-9 to TRBJ2-2; matching of 5 bases hints at TRBD2 as the D gene. The sequence derives from a human donor who had recovered from COVID-19. The CDR3 region has the sequence CASVKAAGAGELFF. The bases are TGTGCCAGCGTCAAAGCTGCCGGGGCCGGGGAGCTGTTTTTT.